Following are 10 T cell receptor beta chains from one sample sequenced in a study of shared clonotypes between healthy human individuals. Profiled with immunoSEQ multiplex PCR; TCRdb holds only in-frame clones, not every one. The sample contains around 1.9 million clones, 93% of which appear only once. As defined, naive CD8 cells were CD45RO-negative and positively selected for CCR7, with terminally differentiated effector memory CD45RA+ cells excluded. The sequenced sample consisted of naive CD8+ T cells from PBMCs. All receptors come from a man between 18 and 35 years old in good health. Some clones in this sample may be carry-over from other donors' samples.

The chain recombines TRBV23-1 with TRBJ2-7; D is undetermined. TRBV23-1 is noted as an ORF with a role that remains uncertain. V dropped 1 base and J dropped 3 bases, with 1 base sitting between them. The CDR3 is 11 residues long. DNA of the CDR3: TGCGCCAGCAGTCAATGCTACGAGCAGTACTTC. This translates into CASSQCYEQYF.

CDR3 nucleotides: TGTGCCAGCAGTTTTGCGGGAGCCACCGGGGAGCTGTTTTTT. Amino acids: CASSFAGATGELFF. The chain joins TRBV28 to TRBJ2-2; 7 bases fit TRBD2. The CDR3 length is 14 residues. V shed 3 bases, J shed 4 bases, and the junction held 2 bases outside the gene matches. The germline V gene has CDR1 MDHEN and CDR2 SYDVKM.

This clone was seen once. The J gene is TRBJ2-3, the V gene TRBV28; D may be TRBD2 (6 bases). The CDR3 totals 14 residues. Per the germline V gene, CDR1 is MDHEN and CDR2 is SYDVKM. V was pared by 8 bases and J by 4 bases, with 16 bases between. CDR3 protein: CASSRDSNSDTQYF. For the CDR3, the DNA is TGTGCCAGCTCCCGGGACTCCAATTCAGATACGCAGTATTTT.

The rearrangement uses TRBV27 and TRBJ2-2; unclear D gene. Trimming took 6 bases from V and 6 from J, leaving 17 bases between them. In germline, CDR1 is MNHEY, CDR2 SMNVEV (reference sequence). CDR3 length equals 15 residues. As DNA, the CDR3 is TGTGCCAGCAGCAACTCCGTCCGAGCTTCCGGGGAGCTGTTTTTT. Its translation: CASSNSVRASGELFF.

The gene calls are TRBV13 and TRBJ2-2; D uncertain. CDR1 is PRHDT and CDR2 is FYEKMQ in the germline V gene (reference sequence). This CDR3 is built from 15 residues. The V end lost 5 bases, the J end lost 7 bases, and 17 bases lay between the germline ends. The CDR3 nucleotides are TGTGCCAGCAGCCAAACCCCAGGAAGGAGCGGGGAGCTGTTTTTT. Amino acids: CASSQTPGRSGELFF.

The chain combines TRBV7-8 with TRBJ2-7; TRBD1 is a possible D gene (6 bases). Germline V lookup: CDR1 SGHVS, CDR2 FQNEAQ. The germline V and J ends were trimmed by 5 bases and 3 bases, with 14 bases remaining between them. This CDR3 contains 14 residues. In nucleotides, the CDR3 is TGTGCCAGCAGCCCCGACAGGAGTCACTACGAGCAGTACTTC. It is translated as CASSPDRSHYEQYF.

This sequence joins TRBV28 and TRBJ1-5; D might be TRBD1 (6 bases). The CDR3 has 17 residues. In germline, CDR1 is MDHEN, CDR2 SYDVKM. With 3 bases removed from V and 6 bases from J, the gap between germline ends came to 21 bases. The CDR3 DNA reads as TGTGCCAGCAGTTTCCCCGGAGGGGGGATTTTAGGTCAGCCCCAGCATTTT. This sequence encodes CASSFPGGGILGQPQHF.

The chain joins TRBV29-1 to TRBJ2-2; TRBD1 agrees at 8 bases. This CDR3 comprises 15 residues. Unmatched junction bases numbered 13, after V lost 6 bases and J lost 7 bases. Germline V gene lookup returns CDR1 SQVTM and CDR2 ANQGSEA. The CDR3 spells CSVGTARTGNGELFF. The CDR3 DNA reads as TGCAGCGTCGGTACCGCGAGGACAGGGAACGGGGAGCTGTTTTTT.

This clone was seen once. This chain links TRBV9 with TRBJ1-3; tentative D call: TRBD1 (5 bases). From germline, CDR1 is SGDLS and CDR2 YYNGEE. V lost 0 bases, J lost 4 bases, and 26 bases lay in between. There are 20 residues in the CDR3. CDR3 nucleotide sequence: TGTGCCAGCAGCGTAGCCCTCCGTTGGGGGGGAGGGAAAGACGGAAACACCATATATTTT. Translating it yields CASSVALRWGGGKDGNTIYF.

CDR3 sequence (DNA): TGTGCCAGCAGCCGAGGGGGGTTGGAGACCCAGTACTTC. It codes for CASSRGGLETQYF. The chain carries TRBV11-1 and TRBJ2-5; D tentatively reads TRBD1 or TRBD2 (6 bases each). CDR3 length: 13 amino acids. With 5 bases removed from V and 5 bases from J, the gap between germline ends came to 12 bases. Germline V lookup: CDR1 SGHAT, CDR2 FQDESV (reference sequence). The full variable domain, rest sourced from reference TRBV11-1 and TRBJ2-5, is EAEVAQSPRYKITEKSQAVAFWCDPISGHATLYWYRQILGQGPELLVQFQDESVVDDSQLPKDRFSAERLKGVDSTLKIQPAELGDSAMYLCASSRGGLETQYFGPGTRLLVL.